A selection of T cell receptor beta chains follows, all from one sample in a study of blood T cell repertoires in COVID-19. Assay used: immunoSEQ multiplex PCR; TCRdb lists only in-frame clones, some missing. This table has 100,000 to 150,000 clones, around 89% appearing once. Sequences were obtained from peripheral blood. These receptors all stem from a man aged 45 to 65 with acute or convalescent COVID-19. Each CDR3 is given with its conserved first and last residue. The order of the fields is clone size, J gene, V gene, D gene, CDR3 DNA, CDR3 protein. The D gene is left open where the match is weak. Not all rows give a size; the values are once, few, many and, for expanded clones, a class.

NA | TRBJ1-3 | TRBV2 | NA | TGTGCCAGCAGTGCACAGAACCCCTCTGGAAACACCATATATTTT | CASSAQNPSGNTIYF
few | TRBJ2-7 | TRBV6-1 | NA | TGTGCCAGCAGTGGGGGACATTTTAACGTCGGAGGCTCGTACGAGCAGTACTTC | CASSGGHFNVGGSYEQYF
NA | TRBJ1-1 | TRBV7-8 | NA | TGTGCCAGCAGCTTGACCCAGGGGTACACTTTCTTT | CASSLTQGYTFF
NA | TRBJ1-6 | TRBV7-9 | TRBD1 | TGTGCCAGCAGTCCTGGGACAGGGGCCCTCCACTTT | CASSPGTGALHF
NA | TRBJ1-1 | TRBV18 | NA | TGTGCCAGCTCATCCGGCGCGTTCGGGGGGAACACTGAAGCTTTCTTT | CASSSGAFGGNTEAFF
NA | TRBJ1-1 | TRBV7-6 | NA | TGTGCCAGCAGCTCCAACAGGGTCCCAAGAAGGGGCACTGAAGCTTTCTTT | CASSSNRVPRRGTEAFF
NA | TRBJ2-2 | TRBV5-1 | TRBD2 | TGCGCCAGCAGCTTACCGGGAGGGATCACCGGGGAGCTGTTTTTT | CASSLPGGITGELFF
NA | TRBJ2-7 | TRBV14 | TRBD1 | TGTGCCAGCAGCCAAGGGGACAGCTACGAGCAGTACTTC | CASSQGDSYEQYF
NA | TRBJ2-1 | TRBV11-3 | TRBD2 | TGTGCCAGCAGCAGAGTCCTAGCGGACTCCTACAATGAGCAGTTCTTC | CASSRVLADSYNEQFF
once | TRBJ1-1 | TRBV19 | NA | TGTGCCAGTAGTGTCACAGGGAGCGACACTGAAGCTTTCTTT | CASSVTGSDTEAFF
NA | TRBJ2-7 | TRBV7-8 | TRBD2 | TGTGCCAGCAAATTTGGGTGGGGGGGCTCCTACGAGCAGTACTTC | CASKFGWGGSYEQYF
NA | TRBJ1-1 | TRBV27 | NA | TGTGCCAGCAGGTCCTGGAGCGTGATGAACACTGAAGCTTTCTTT | CASRSWSVMNTEAFF
NA | TRBJ1-4 | TRBV12-5 | TRBD1 | TGTGCTAGTGGGCCGGGACAGGGTGGTGAAAAACTGTTTTTT | CASGPGQGGEKLFF
NA | TRBJ2-3 | TRBV6-5 | TRBD2 | TGTGCCAGCAGTCGTAGCGGGAGTGGAACAGATACGCAGTATTTT | CASSRSGSGTDTQYF
once | TRBJ2-2 | TRBV10-3 | TRBD1 | TGTGCCACTGGGAGACAGGGGAACACCGGGGAGCTGTTTTTT | CATGRQGNTGELFF
NA | TRBJ2-5 | TRBV5-4 | NA | TGTGCCAGCAATATGGGACTTTCACAAGAGACCCAGTACTTC | CASNMGLSQETQYF
NA | TRBJ2-7 | TRBV12-3/TRBV12-4 | NA | TGTGCCAGCAGTTCCGGGAACGAGCAGTACTTC | CASSSGNEQYF
NA | TRBJ2-6 | TRBV6-5 | NA | TGTGCCAGCAGTTACAGGGGTTCTGGGGCCAACGTCCTGACTTTC | CASSYRGSGANVLTF
NA | TRBJ2-6 | TRBV5-1 | NA | TGCGCCAGCAGCTTGGGAGGGAACGGGGCCAACGTCCTGACTTTC | CASSLGGNGANVLTF
NA | TRBJ2-3 | TRBV7-9 | TRBD2 | TGTGCCAGCAGCCCTCGACTAGCGGGAGTTGTAGATACGCAGTATTTT | CASSPRLAGVVDTQYF
NA | TRBJ1-3 | TRBV4-1 | TRBD1 | TGCGCCAGCAGCCTCGACAGGGCGGATGGAAACACCATATATTTT | CASSLDRADGNTIYF
NA | TRBJ2-7 | TRBV6-5 | NA | TGTGCCAGCAGTAGGGGACACCTCTCCTACGAGCAGTACTTC | CASSRGHLSYEQYF
NA | TRBJ1-1 | TRBV30 | TRBD1 | TGTGCCTGGAGTGTCACCGGACAGGGAGGGACTGAAGCTTTCTTT | CAWSVTGQGGTEAFF
once | TRBJ2-1 | TRBV10-3 | TRBD2 | TGTGCCATCAGTAGGTGGACTAGCGGGGTATACAATGAGCAGTTCTTC | CAISRWTSGVYNEQFF
NA | TRBJ2-2 | TRBV5-1 | TRBD2 | TGCGCCAGCAGCTTGGGGACTAGCGGGAGCAACACCGGGGAGCTGTTTTTT | CASSLGTSGSNTGELFF
NA | TRBJ2-5 | TRBV5-1 | TRBD1 | TGCGCCAGCAGCTCCTCCATCCGGACAGGGCCCCAAGAGACCCAGTACTTC | CASSSSIRTGPQETQYF
NA | TRBJ2-1 | TRBV5-4 | NA | TGTGCCAGCAAGAAAACGGTCACGGGCTCCTACAATGAGCAGTTCTTC | CASKKTVTGSYNEQFF